The 9 T cell receptor beta chains presented below share a single source sample, sequenced in a study of blood T cell repertoires in COVID-19. Sequenced by immunoSEQ multiplex PCR; TCRdb stores in-frame clones only, minus some. The sample yields around 160,000 clones, approximately 83% seen once. The sequenced material came from PBMCs or T cells enriched from blood (not recorded which). The origin of the receptors is an older woman who had recovered from COVID-19.

The genes are TRBV12-3 or TRBV12-4 and TRBJ1-1, with D perhaps matching TRBD1 (5 bases). The ends were cut back, 6 bases at V and 10 bases at J, with 12 bases in the middle. This CDR3 comprises 11 residues. The CDR3 nucleotides are TGTGCCAGCAGCCCGACAGTTGCAGCTTTCTTT. Translating it yields CASSPTVAAFF.

The chain is built from TRBV7-9 and TRBJ2-3, with D uncertain. CDR1 and CDR2 (germline): SEHNR, FQNEAQ (reference sequence). CDR3 size: 16 residues. Trimming cost V 3 bases and J 0 bases, with 13 bases left between them. The CDR3 bases are TGTGCCAGCAGCTTTATTCTTGGCGGTAGCACAGATACGCAGTATTTT. Its protein product is CASSFILGGSTDTQYF.

The J gene is TRBJ2-2, the V gene TRBV5-1; perhaps TRBD1 as D (6 bases). V lost 4 bases to trimming and J lost 5 bases, with 18 bases between them. The CDR3 is 16 amino acids. Germline assignment: CDR1 SGHRS and CDR2 YFSETQ. The CDR3 region has the DNA TGCGCCAGCAGCATGGGGCTTTTAGGGGGAACCGGGGAGCTGTTTTTT. Translated: CASSMGLLGGTGELFF.

V is TRBV20-1 and J is TRBJ2-1, with a tentative D call TRBD1 (5 bases). Trimming pared 3 bases from V and 7 bases from J, leaving 16 bases between. In germline, CDR1 is DFQATT, CDR2 SNEGSKA (reference sequence). This CDR3 is built from 14 residues. CDR3 sequence (DNA): TGCAGTGCTAGTAACAGGTTCCGCTCAAATGAGCAGTTCTTC. Residues: CSASNRFRSNEQFF.

The rearrangement joins TRBV5-1 to TRBJ2-3; 7 bases agree with TRBD2. The V and J ends lost 4 bases and 3 bases, in that order; junction bases with no gene match: 2. The V gene's germline CDR1 is SGHRS and CDR2 YFSETQ. The CDR3 spans 13 residues. CDR3 region: CASSPSGTDTQYF. The CDR3 nucleotides are TGCGCCAGCAGCCCTAGCGGTACAGATACGCAGTATTTT.

The chain employs TRBV9 and TRBJ1-5, with 7 bases lining up with TRBD1. The V segment lost 3 bases and the J segment 3 bases; nucleotides outside the gene matches: 21. The CDR3 spans 20 residues. Germline lookup yields CDR1 SGDLS and CDR2 YYNGEE. CDR3 nucleotide sequence: TGTGCCAGCAGCGGACGGGGACAGCTTCGCTCTAAACTTAACAATCAGCCCCAGCATTTT. Its translation is CASSGRGQLRSKLNNQPQHF.

This clone was seen once. The chain combines TRBV29-1 with TRBJ1-1; no clear D. Germline V lookup: CDR1 SQVTM, CDR2 ANQGSEA. The ends were cut back, 3 bases at V and 7 bases at J, with 12 bases in the middle. The CDR3 has 12 amino acids. Here the CDR3 DNA reads TGCAGCGTTGAGCGAACAGTTCTTGAAGCTTTCTTT. Translating gives CSVERTVLEAFF.

This chain links TRBV9 with TRBJ2-3; 7 bases line up with TRBD2. The CDR3 has 17 amino acids. Germline V lookup: CDR1 SGDLS, CDR2 YYNGEE. V lost 0 bases and J lost 2; bases outside the gene matches: 9. The CDR3 sequence is CASSVGISGYDTDTQYF. CDR3 nucleotides: TGTGCCAGCAGCGTAGGAATTAGCGGGTACGACACAGATACGCAGTATTTT.

The V gene is TRBV7-9, the J gene TRBJ1-2; maybe TRBD1 (6 bases). V was trimmed by 5 bases and J by 0 bases, leaving 13 bases between them. CDR1 and CDR2 (germline): SEHNR, FQNEAQ (reference sequence). The CDR3 is 15 amino acids. The CDR3 DNA reads as TGTGCCAGCAGCCCCAGTGGGACATCTAACTATGGCTACACCTTC. This encodes CASSPSGTSNYGYTF.